A single sample gave rise to the 29 T cell receptor beta chains below, sequenced in a study of T cell responses to AZD1222 COVID-19 vaccine. Profiled with immunoSEQ multiplex PCR; TCRdb holds only in-frame clones, not every one. Here the sample spans about 160,000 clones, approximately 87% being singletons. The sequenced sample was peripheral blood, obtained 28 days after the second AZD1222 dose. The receptors originated from an adult who received the AZD1222 COVID-19 vaccine.

The chain joins TRBV6-5 to TRBJ1-2, with D unresolved. Germline assignment: CDR1 MNHEY and CDR2 SVGAGI. Trimming removed 6 bases from V and 6 bases from J, with 8 bases in between. The CDR3 runs 11 residues. As DNA, the CDR3 is TGTGCCAGCAGGGATAGGGATGGCTACACCTTC. As protein: CASRDRDGYTF.

The rearrangement joins TRBV27 to TRBJ1-1, with TRBD1 identical over 8 bases. V trimming: 5 bases; J trimming: 5 bases; junction bases outside the gene matches: 10. Germline CDR1 reads MNHEY; CDR2 reads SMNVEV (reference sequence). The CDR3 length is 15 residues. The CDR3 sequence: CASSPRRGRGTEAFF. In nucleotides, the CDR3 is TGTGCCAGCAGTCCGCGCAGGGGGCGCGGGACTGAAGCTTTCTTT.

This clone was seen a few times. This rearrangement joins TRBV3-1 (or the pseudogene TRBV3-2) to TRBJ1-1; TRBD1 is a possible D gene (5 bases). The CDR3 spans 15 residues. Trimming pared 0 bases from V and 5 bases from J, leaving 13 bases between. Germline CDR1 is LGHDT and CDR2 is YNNKEL (reference sequence). The CDR3 DNA sequence: TGTGCCAGCAGCCAAGATACCGGGGGGAGGACTGAAGCTTTCTTT. Encoded protein: CASSQDTGGRTEAFF.

The chain has TRBV5-6 and TRBJ2-7, with 9 bases fitting TRBD1. V was pared by 4 bases and J by 0 bases, with 2 bases of the junction left unmatched. CDR1 is SGHDT, CDR2 YYEEEE, per germline. The CDR3 spans 14 residues. The CDR3 protein is CASSRQGDSYEQYF. For the CDR3, the DNA is TGTGCCAGCAGCCGACAGGGGGACTCCTACGAGCAGTACTTC.

The chain links TRBV5-6 to TRBJ2-5; 7 bases align to TRBD2. V was pared by 0 bases and J by 2 bases, with 4 bases of the junction left unmatched. The CDR3 is 15 residues long. Germline CDR1 reads SGHDT; CDR2 reads YYEEEE. CDR3 in amino acids: CASSLGSRGQETQYF. The DNA of the CDR3 is TGTGCCAGCAGCTTGGGGTCGCGGGGGCAAGAGACCCAGTACTTC.

This clone showed up just a few times. The chain recombines TRBV19 with TRBJ2-3, with D possibly being TRBD1 (6 bases). With 7 bases removed from V and 0 bases from J, the gap between germline ends came to 17 bases. Germline V gene data show CDR1 as LNHDA and CDR2 as SQIVND (reference sequence). There are 16 residues in the CDR3. The DNA for the CDR3 is TGTGCCAGTAAAAGGGGGAGCACTCAGAGCACAGATACGCAGTATTTT. Protein product: CASKRGSTQSTDTQYF.

J is TRBJ1-1 and V is TRBV2; D gene ambiguous. The CDR3 runs to 13 residues. V was shortened by 5 bases and J by 1 base, with 8 bases between the two germline ends. The germline V gene encodes CDR1 SNHLY and CDR2 FYNNEI. The CDR3 nucleotides read TGTGCCAGCAGTACGGAGAGGAACACTGAAGCTTTCTTT. It translates to CASSTERNTEAFF.

The chain links TRBV4-1 to TRBJ1-1, with D possibly being TRBD1 (6 bases). Trimming removed 1 base at V and 5 bases at J, with 14 bases between. Germline V gene lookup returns CDR1 MGHRA and CDR2 YSYEKL. The CDR3 is made up of 15 amino acids. The CDR3 nucleotides read TGCGCCAGCAGCCAAGTAGGGCAGGGGAAGACTGAAGCTTTCTTT. Amino acids: CASSQVGQGKTEAFF.

The V gene is TRBV18, the J gene TRBJ2-5, with TRBD2 as a possible D gene (5 bases). V was clipped by 0 bases and J by 4 bases, with 9 bases between them. Germline V gene lookup returns CDR1 KGHSH and CDR2 LQKENI. This CDR3 comprises 14 residues. The CDR3 DNA follows: TGTGCCAGCTCACCACCGAACGGGGTAGAGACCCAGTACTTC. Its translation is CASSPPNGVETQYF.

The chain links TRBV6-4 to TRBJ2-7; 10 bases are shared with TRBD1. With 5 bases clipped from V and 2 bases from J, the junction kept 12 bases outside the gene matches. This CDR3 has 17 residues. Looked up from germline, CDR1 is MRHNA and CDR2 is SNTAGT. The CDR3 sequence: CASSPGQGPQETYEQYF. The CDR3 DNA reads as TGTGCCAGCAGTCCGGGACAGGGGCCCCAAGAAACCTACGAGCAGTACTTC.

This clone appeared once. The chain combines TRBV9 with TRBJ1-1; D remains ambiguous. The CDR3 is 14 amino acids. The ends were cut back, 1 base at V and 3 bases at J, with 10 bases in the middle. Germline values: CDR1 SGDLS, CDR2 YYNGEE. The CDR3 bases are TGTGCCAGCAGCGTAAGAGGCATGGACACTGAAGCTTTCTTT. The encoded protein is CASSVRGMDTEAFF.

The V and J genes are TRBV6-5 and TRBJ1-4; no reliable D call. CDR3 length equals 13 residues. V was trimmed by 5 bases and J by 11 bases, leaving 15 bases between them. CDR1 is MNHEY, CDR2 SVGAGI, per germline. CDR3 in amino acids: CASSRSQVEKLFF. As DNA, the CDR3 is TGTGCCAGCAGTAGGTCCCAGGTGGAGAAACTGTTTTTT.

The gene calls are TRBV7-9 and TRBJ2-7; perhaps TRBD1 as D (6 bases). From germline, CDR1 is SEHNR and CDR2 FQNEAQ (reference sequence). CDR3 length: 16 amino acids. The V end lost 5 bases, the J end lost 3 bases, and 20 bases lay between the germline ends. The CDR3 DNA reads TGTGCCAGCAGCCTCCGACAGGCAGAGTCGTTCTACGAGCAGTACTTC. As protein: CASSLRQAESFYEQYF.

This chain connects TRBV10-3 to TRBJ2-1, with TRBD1 matching 8 bases. The CDR3 runs 16 residues. V shed 7 bases and J 6 bases; nucleotides not matched to a gene: 14. The germline V gene has CDR1 ENHRY and CDR2 SYGVKD. CDR3 nucleotide sequence: TGTGCCATCACCCTCGACCCCCAGGGGGCGGTCAATGAGCAGTTCTTC. Protein sequence: CAITLDPQGAVNEQFF.

The V gene is TRBV19, the J gene TRBJ2-1, with 12 positions matching TRBD2. The CDR3 is 13 amino acids. CDR1 LNHDA and CDR2 SQIVND come from the germline V gene (reference sequence). J was trimmed by 4 bases and V by 11 bases; bases with no gene match: 3. The CDR3 coding sequence is TGTGCCGTGACTAGCGGGGGTTACAATGAGCAGTTCTTC. It yields the protein CAVTSGGYNEQFF. Looking up the rest from reference TRBV19 and TRBJ2-1 gives the full variable domain: DGGITQSPKYLFRKEGQNVTLSCEQNLNHDAMYWYRQDPGQGLRLIYYSQIVNDFQKGDIAEGYSVSREKKESFPLTVTSAQKNPTAFYLCAVTSGGYNEQFFGPGTRLTVL.

V is TRBV6-5 and J is TRBJ2-3; 16 nucleotides align to TRBD2. Trimming at V came to 8 bases and at J to 5 bases, leaving 1 base not matched to a gene. The CDR3 is 14 amino acids. Germline assignment: CDR1 MNHEY and CDR2 SVGAGI. CDR3 region: CASGTSGGVDTQYF. The DNA of the CDR3 is TGTGCCAGCGGGACTAGCGGGGGGGTAGATACGCAGTATTTT.

The V gene is TRBV11-3, the J gene TRBJ2-1; the D gene is possibly TRBD2 (7 bases). Trimming removed 4 bases at V and 0 bases at J, with 16 bases between. CDR1 and CDR2 from the germline V gene are SGHNT and YENEEA. The CDR3 length is 17 residues. The CDR3 DNA is TGTGCCAGCAGCTCTCGCGGGGGCCGGGGCTCCTACAATGAGCAGTTCTTC. It codes for CASSSRGGRGSYNEQFF.

The chain joins TRBV7-9 to TRBJ1-5, with 10 bases aligning to TRBD1. The CDR3 has 14 amino acids. The V gene end was trimmed by 6 bases and the J gene end by 5 bases; junction bases not matched to a gene: 4. Germline V gene sequence: CDR1 SEHNR, CDR2 FQNEAQ (reference sequence). The CDR3 DNA reads as TGTGCCAGCAGTTTGGACAGGGGGGATCAGCCCCAGCATTTT. Translating it yields CASSLDRGDQPQHF.

The chain employs TRBV3-1 (or the pseudogene TRBV3-2) and TRBJ1-5; no reliable D call. Germline loops: CDR1 LGHDT, CDR2 YNNKEL (reference sequence). V was cut by 4 bases and J by 7 bases, with 11 bases left in between. This CDR3 is built from 13 residues. This CDR3 reads CASSRQKDQPQHF. For the CDR3, the DNA is TGTGCCAGCAGCCGGCAGAAAGACCAGCCCCAGCATTTT.

The count of this clone is one. Other DNA sequences in the sample encode the same CDR3. V and J are TRBV7-9 and TRBJ1-6; D ambiguous. The CDR3 consists of 13 residues. The germline V and J ends were trimmed by 1 base and 7 bases, with 5 bases remaining between them. In germline, CDR1 is SEHNR, CDR2 FQNEAQ (reference sequence). DNA for the CDR3: TGTGCCAGCAGCTTAGGAGAAAATTCACCCCTCCACTTT. Amino acids: CASSLGENSPLHF.

The chain uses TRBV6-6 and TRBJ1-5; D remains unclear. V shed 0 bases and J shed 7 bases, with 7 bases lying between them. This CDR3 comprises 13 residues. Germline V gives CDR1 MNHNY, CDR2 SVGAGI (reference sequence). DNA of the CDR3: TGTGCCAGCAGTTACTCTGAAGAACAGCCCCAGCATTTT. Translating it yields CASSYSEEQPQHF.

This rearrangement joins TRBV7-2 to TRBJ1-2; D is ambiguous. Trimming stripped 5 bases from V and 3 bases from J, with 16 bases between. CDR1 and CDR2 (germline): SGHTA, FQGNSA. CDR3 length: 15 residues. This chain's CDR3 is CASSPRRGLDYGYTF. The CDR3 nucleotides are TGTGCCAGCAGCCCGCGACGGGGTCTGGACTATGGCTACACCTTC.

The chain combines TRBV30 with TRBJ1-6; the D gene is possibly TRBD1 (5 bases). The CDR3 extends over 13 amino acids. CDR1 is GTSNPN, CDR2 SVGIG, per germline (reference sequence). The V and J ends lost 4 bases and 9 bases respectively, with 13 bases between them. The CDR3 nucleotides are TGTGCCTGGAAACAGGACCCCGGTTCACCCCTCCACTTT. Translated: CAWKQDPGSPLHF. The complete variable domain, with remaining parts taken from reference TRBV30 and TRBJ1-6, reads SQTIHQWPATLVQPVGSPLSLECTVEGTSNPNLYWYRQAAGRGLQLLFYSVGIGQISSEVPQNLSASRPQDRQFILSSKKLLLSDSGFYLCAWKQDPGSPLHFGNGTRLTVT.

The chain couples TRBV7-3 to TRBJ1-1; no clear D. Germline CDR1 is SGHTA and CDR2 is FQGTGA. Trimming pared 1 base from V and 1 base from J, leaving 13 bases between. The CDR3 totals 16 residues. In DNA, the CDR3 is TGTGCCAGCAGCTTAAATAGCCCGGGCACGAACACTGAAGCTTTCTTT. Translating gives CASSLNSPGTNTEAFF.

The V gene is TRBV5-5, the J gene TRBJ1-2; D is uncertain. The germline CDR1 and CDR2 sequences are SGHKS and YYEKEE (reference sequence). Trimming left V 0 bases short and J 8 bases short, with 8 bases between. This CDR3 is built from 12 residues. CDR3 sequence: CASSLDGPGYTF. DNA for the CDR3: TGTGCCAGCAGCTTGGACGGCCCCGGCTACACCTTC.

This clone occurred once. The gene calls are TRBV7-9 and TRBJ1-1; D ambiguous. V was pared by 10 bases and J by 7 bases, with 19 bases between. The CDR3 loop spans 13 amino acids. The germline V gene encodes CDR1 SEHNR and CDR2 FQNEAQ (reference sequence). DNA for the CDR3: TGTGCCAAAGAAGCCGTCTTAAAGGGTGAAGCTTTCTTT. This codes for CAKEAVLKGEAFF.

The chain employs TRBV13 and TRBJ1-3; the D gene is possibly TRBD1 (5 bases). V lost 3 bases to trimming and J lost 4 bases, with 10 bases between them. This CDR3 is built from 14 residues. The germline V gene has CDR1 PRHDT and CDR2 FYEKMQ (reference sequence). For the CDR3, the DNA is TGTGCCAGCAGCTTTCAGGGCGCGGGAAACACCATATATTTT. Translation gives CASSFQGAGNTIYF.

The chain joins TRBV7-2 to TRBJ2-4, with D perhaps assigned TRBD1 or TRBD2 (5 bases each). Trimming stripped 5 bases from V and 1 base from J, with 12 bases between. Germline loops: CDR1 SGHTA, CDR2 FQGNSA. This CDR3 is built from 15 residues. CDR3 residues: CASSPSWGAKNIQYF. The CDR3 DNA is TGTGCCAGCAGCCCCTCTTGGGGGGCCAAAAACATTCAGTACTTC.

As regards this clone: One base away lies a much larger clone, so this may be a sequencing read error. The gene calls are TRBV6-1 and TRBJ1-2; a weak D match, TRBD1 (6 bases). The ends were cut back, 1 base at V and 7 bases at J, with 16 bases in the middle. The germline V gene has CDR1 MNHNS and CDR2 SASEGT. The CDR3 sequence is 15 residues long. As DNA, the CDR3 is TGTGCCAGCAGTGAAGGGGGGTGGGGGGGGCTTGGCTACACCTTC. Its protein is CASSEGGWGGLGYTF.